Presented here are 10 T cell receptor beta chains from one specimen sequenced in a study of CD8+ T cells in alopecia areata. Investigators isolated RNA and reverse transcribed it into cDNA to act as the sequencing template. The repertoire was sequenced with immunoSEQ multiplex PCR; TCRdb's copy has only in-frame clones and lacks some. This sample yields about 98,000 clones, of which about 40% are seen a single time; 0.7% to 0.95% belongs to the top ten. The sequenced sample was CD4+ T cells sorted from blood. The receptors originated from a human donor with alopecia areata.

The chain recombines TRBV29-1 with TRBJ2-7; 8 bases align to TRBD2. CDR3 length: 14 amino acids. V trimming: 7 bases; J trimming: 4 bases; junction bases outside the gene matches: 12. CDR1 SQVTM and CDR2 ANQGSEA come from the germline V gene. CDR3 DNA sequence: TGCAGCGCCCGAGGACTAGCCGTGTCTTACGAGCAGTACTTC. Translated: CSARGLAVSYEQYF.

This clone was counted a few times. Other DNA sequences from this sample encode an identical CDR3 as well. The chain couples TRBV5-1 to TRBJ2-3, with 9 bases that match TRBD1. CDR1 and CDR2 (germline): SGHRS, YFSETQ. The J segment lost 5 bases and the V segment lost 3 bases, leaving 7 bases of the junction unmatched. This CDR3 is built from 15 residues. The CDR3 region is CASSSGTGLGDTQYF. As DNA, the CDR3 is TGCGCCAGCAGCTCCGGGACAGGGCTCGGAGATACGCAGTATTTT.

The chain joins TRBV29-1 to TRBJ2-7; D possibly corresponds to TRBD2 (5 bases). Germline V lookup: CDR1 SQVTM, CDR2 ANQGSEA. Trimming removed 4 bases from V and 3 bases from J, with 13 bases in between. The CDR3 sequence is 13 residues long. CDR3 sequence: CSVAQRSYYEQYF. The CDR3 region has the DNA TGCAGCGTTGCCCAGCGGAGCTACTACGAGCAGTACTTC.

This clone has only a few counts. The chain is built from TRBV30 and TRBJ2-6; a weak D match, TRBD1 (7 bases). Trimming pared 7 bases from V and 0 bases from J, leaving 19 bases between. The CDR3 has 17 amino acids. Germline-derived CDR1 and CDR2 are GTSNPN and SVGIG (reference sequence). The DNA for the CDR3 is TGTGCCTCGAGGGGGCGGGACACCCTCTCTGGGGCCAACGTCCTGACTTTC. Its translation is CASRGRDTLSGANVLTF.

V and J are TRBV30 and TRBJ2-3; 9 bases agree with TRBD2. Germline V lookup: CDR1 GTSNPN, CDR2 SVGIG (reference sequence). The CDR3 is 15 residues long. With V trimmed by 2 bases and J by 2 bases, 5 bases remained unmatched. For the CDR3, the DNA is TGTGCCTGGAGTCGTAGCGGGGGACCCACAGATACGCAGTATTTT. Translation: CAWSRSGGPTDTQYF.

The CDR3: CASSLGGETYNEQFF. The DNA for the CDR3 is TGCGCCAGCAGCTTGGGTGGGGAAACATACAATGAGCAGTTCTTC. The gene calls are TRBV5-1 and TRBJ2-1; no definite D call. CDR1 SGHRS and CDR2 YFSETQ come from the germline V gene. V lost 0 bases and J 4 bases, leaving 11 bases between the germline ends. The CDR3 runs 15 residues.

This clone was observed a few times. This chain joins TRBV20-1 and TRBJ2-5; D may be TRBD1 or TRBD2 (5 bases each). V was shortened by 7 bases and J by 1 base, with 7 bases between the two germline ends. Germline assignment: CDR1 DFQATT and CDR2 SNEGSKA (reference sequence). The CDR3 is 11 residues long. The CDR3 spells CSGGTQETQYF. The CDR3 coding sequence is TGCAGTGGTGGGACCCAAGAGACCCAGTACTTC.

V is TRBV29-1 and J is TRBJ1-1; D gene uncertain. The CDR3 has 14 residues. Germline V gives CDR1 SQVTM, CDR2 ANQGSEA. V lost 4 bases to trimming and J lost 0 bases, with 12 bases between them. The CDR3: CSVAFMEMNTEAFF. The CDR3 coding sequence is TGCAGCGTTGCTTTCATGGAAATGAACACTGAAGCTTTCTTT.

The CDR3 spells CAWSVSPFSTEAFF. In nucleotides, the CDR3 is TGTGCCTGGAGTGTAAGTCCGTTCAGCACTGAAGCTTTCTTT. V gene TRBV30 combines with J gene TRBJ1-1; D gene unclear. This CDR3 has 14 residues. Germline V gene lookup returns CDR1 GTSNPN and CDR2 SVGIG (reference sequence). V was cut by 0 bases and J by 4 bases, with 12 bases left in between.

In regard to this clone: Other DNA sequences of this sample code for an identical CDR3. CDR3 loop: CASSRQGRQPQHF. The DNA for the CDR3 is TGTGCCAGCAGCCGACAGGGTCGCCAGCCCCAGCATTTT. This rearrangement joins TRBV7-2 to TRBJ1-5; 7 bases are shared with TRBD1. The J segment lost 7 bases and the V segment lost 5 bases, leaving 5 bases of the junction unmatched. Germline V gene data show CDR1 as SGHTA and CDR2 as FQGNSA. This CDR3 spans 13 amino acids.